Below are 26 T cell receptor beta chains sequenced from a single sample in a study of T cell responses to AZD1222 COVID-19 vaccine. The data were produced by immunoSEQ multiplex PCR, yet TCRdb's version contains in-frame clones alone and is incomplete. The sample shows some 47,000 clones, over 80% of them seen only once. The sample consisted of peripheral blood, taken on day 0 of AZD1222 vaccination. The receptors come from an adult in good health.

This clone was observed a single time. This CDR3 is CASSRLAGDLNEQFF. CDR3 DNA sequence: TGTGCCAGCAGCCGTCTAGCGGGGGATCTCAATGAGCAGTTCTTC. The V call is TRBV28, the J call TRBJ2-1; the match to TRBD2 covers 10 bases. The junction had 8 bases not matched to a gene; V was cut back by 6 bases and J by 6 bases. There are 15 residues in the CDR3. CDR1 MDHEN and CDR2 SYDVKM come from the germline V gene.

Here the CDR3 reads CASSAANYGYTF. The CDR3 coding sequence is TGTGCCAGCAGCGCCGCTAACTATGGCTACACCTTC. This chain joins TRBV9 and TRBJ1-2; D not resolved. The CDR3 extends over 12 amino acids. Germline CDR1 reads SGDLS; CDR2 reads YYNGEE. Trimming removed 3 bases from V and 0 bases from J, with 3 bases in between.

This sequence joins TRBV25-1 and TRBJ2-3; 7 nucleotides agree with TRBD1. This CDR3 contains 13 residues. Germline CDR1 MGHDK, CDR2 SYGVNS. Unmatched junction bases numbered 11, after V lost 10 bases and J lost 7 bases. The CDR3 DNA follows: TGTGCCACCCTGGCTGCAGGGGGTTATACGCAGTATTTT. Amino acid sequence: CATLAAGGYTQYF.

This clone was found a few times. The chain has TRBV4-1 and TRBJ1-4, with D perhaps TRBD1 (5 bases). The length of the CDR3 is 15 residues. Trimming stripped 0 bases from V and 8 bases from J, with 13 bases between. Germline CDR1 reads MGHRA; CDR2 reads YSYEKL. CDR3 sequence reads: CASSQDAQGDEKLFF. CDR3 nucleotide sequence: TGCGCCAGCAGCCAAGACGCGCAGGGCGACGAAAAACTGTTTTTT.

V usage is TRBV6-1 and J usage is TRBJ2-7, with D unresolved. Germline assignment: CDR1 MNHNS and CDR2 SASEGT. Trimming removed 0 bases from V and 7 bases from J, with 10 bases in between. This CDR3 has 13 amino acids. CDR3 nucleotides: TGTGCCAGCAGTGAAGCTGGATCCTTAGAGCAGTACTTC. This codes for CASSEAGSLEQYF.

The rearrangement links TRBV9 to TRBJ2-2; 10 bases match TRBD2. V was clipped by 2 bases and J by 6 bases; unmatched bases: 4. Germline assignment: CDR1 SGDLS and CDR2 YYNGEE. This CDR3 has 15 residues. The CDR3 DNA reads as TGTGCCAGCAGCGTGTCTAGCGGGAGCGCCGGGGAGCTGTTTTTT. Its translation: CASSVSSGSAGELFF.

The chain couples TRBV5-1 to TRBJ2-7; 9 bases fit TRBD1. V dropped 1 base and J dropped 5; count of bases not matched to a gene: 7. CDR1 is SGHRS and CDR2 is YFSETQ in the germline V gene. The CDR3 consists of 15 residues. Written as DNA, the CDR3 is TGCGCCAGCAGCTTGAACCCGGGACAGGGAGACGAGCAGTACTTC. Protein: CASSLNPGQGDEQYF.

The CDR3 bases are TGTGCCAGCAGCTTAGGCCCAGGTGACTACGAGCAGTACTTC. Translation gives CASSLGPGDYEQYF. The chain uses TRBV7-2 and TRBJ2-7; D unresolved. Trimming left V 1 base short and J 3 bases short, with 10 bases between. This CDR3 contains 14 residues. CDR1 is SGHTA and CDR2 is FQGNSA in the germline V gene.

The chain links TRBV28 to TRBJ2-7; 7 nucleotides line up with TRBD1. The V gene end was trimmed by 6 bases and the J gene end by 8 bases; junction bases not matched to a gene: 7. CDR1 and CDR2 (germline): MDHEN, SYDVKM. This CDR3 is built from 12 residues. The CDR3, as DNA: TGTGCCAGCAGCCAACAGGGGCTGCAGCAGTACTTC. It yields the protein CASSQQGLQQYF. The variable domain in full, completed from reference TRBV28 and TRBJ2-7, reads DVKVTQSSRYLVKRTGEKVFLECVQDMDHENMFWYRQDPGLGLRLIYFSYDVKMKEKGDIPEGYSVSREKKERFSLILESASTNQTSMYLCASSQQGLQQYFGPGTRLTVT.

V and J are TRBV5-4 and TRBJ2-7; the match to TRBD1 covers 7 bases. V was pared by 2 bases and J by 0 bases, with 5 bases of the junction left unmatched. From germline, CDR1 is SGHNT and CDR2 YYREEE (reference sequence). The CDR3 has 15 residues. DNA for the CDR3: TGTGCCAGCAGCTTTATGGGACAGCGCTCCTACGAGCAGTACTTC. Its protein is CASSFMGQRSYEQYF.

J is TRBJ2-1 and V is TRBV7-3; 10 bases line up with TRBD2. The CDR3 is 17 residues long. Looked up from germline, CDR1 is SGHTA and CDR2 is FQGTGA. The V gene end was trimmed by 0 bases and the J gene end by 8 bases; junction bases not matched to a gene: 10. CDR3: CASSLTGRSSGRDEQFF. Here the CDR3 DNA reads TGTGCCAGCAGCTTAACGGGGCGGTCTAGCGGGAGAGATGAGCAGTTCTTC.

J is TRBJ1-6 and V is TRBV9, with TRBD1 as a possible D gene (5 bases). V was cut by 4 bases and J by 7 bases, with 15 bases left in between. Germline V gene data show CDR1 as SGDLS and CDR2 as YYNGEE. This CDR3 has 15 amino acids. In DNA form, the CDR3 reads TGTGCCAGCAGCCCCGGCAATGGGGCGAATTCACCCCTCCACTTT. Protein sequence: CASSPGNGANSPLHF. The full variable domain, rest sourced from reference TRBV9 and TRBJ1-6, is DSGVTQTPKHLITATGQRVTLRCSPRSGDLSVYWYQQSLDQGLQFLIQYYNGEERAKGNILERFSAQQFPDLHSELNLSSLELGDSALYFCASSPGNGANSPLHFGNGTRLTVT.

This clone was observed a handful of times. This chain links TRBV28 with TRBJ1-6, with D hard to call. CDR3 length: 15 residues. The germline V gene has CDR1 MDHEN and CDR2 SYDVKM. V dropped 6 bases and J dropped 6 bases, with 15 bases sitting between them. The CDR3 reads CASSPPRTVNSPLHF. Written as DNA, the CDR3 is TGTGCCAGCAGCCCGCCGAGGACGGTTAATTCACCCCTCCACTTT.

The rearrangement joins TRBV6-1 to TRBJ2-7; TRBD2 is a possible D gene (6 bases). The CDR3 length is 16 residues. With 3 bases removed from V and 9 bases from J, the gap between germline ends came to 24 bases. Germline loops: CDR1 MNHNS, CDR2 SASEGT. CDR3 nucleotide sequence: TGTGCCAGCAGTGAGGCGGGAACCGGGGCCCCGATCCGGCAGTACTTC. Amino acid sequence: CASSEAGTGAPIRQYF.

CDR3 sequence reads: CASNTAGGRTGELFF. CDR3 bases: TGCGCCAGCAACACGGCAGGGGGTCGCACCGGGGAGCTGTTTTTT. The chain joins TRBV10-2 to TRBJ2-2; TRBD1 matches at 7 bases. CDR3 size: 15 residues. Trimming took 7 bases from V and 4 from J; bases not matched to a gene: 9. CDR1 and CDR2 (germline): WSHSY, SAAADI.

This chain uses TRBV11-2 with TRBJ2-4, with D perhaps matching TRBD2 (7 bases). The germline V and J ends were trimmed by 3 bases and 15 bases, with 18 bases remaining between them. The CDR3 sequence is 13 residues long. Germline V gene sequence: CDR1 SGHAT, CDR2 FQNNGV. CDR3 DNA sequence: TGTGCCAGCAGCTTCCTAAGACGGGGGGCCCGGTACTTC. Translating it yields CASSFLRRGARYF. The full variable domain, with the rest looked up from reference TRBV11-2 and TRBJ2-4, is EAGVAQSPRYKIIEKRQSVAFWCNPISGHATLYWYQQILGQGPKLLIQFQNNGVVDDSQLPKDRFSAERLKGVDSTLKIQPAKLEDSAVYLCASSFLRRGARYFGAGTRLSVL.

The chain recombines TRBV9 with TRBJ2-3; D gene ambiguous. Trimming pared 3 bases from V and 2 bases from J, leaving 10 bases between. CDR1 is SGDLS, CDR2 YYNGEE, per germline. The CDR3 covers 14 residues. The CDR3 DNA sequence: TGTGCCAGCAGCGCCTCCGGATCCACAGATACGCAGTATTTT. Its translation is CASSASGSTDTQYF.

This chain uses TRBV19 with TRBJ1-1, with TRBD1 matching 7 bases. This CDR3 has 13 residues. Germline trimming cut 11 bases from V and 0 bases from J; bases unmatched to any gene: 6. The V gene's germline CDR1 is LNHDA and CDR2 SQIVND (reference sequence). The CDR3 region is CAASTGLNTEAFF. The CDR3 DNA sequence: TGTGCCGCCTCGACAGGGCTGAACACTGAAGCTTTCTTT. Full variable domain (missing parts from reference TRBV19 and TRBJ1-1): DGGITQSPKYLFRKEGQNVTLSCEQNLNHDAMYWYRQDPGQGLRLIYYSQIVNDFQKGDIAEGYSVSREKKESFPLTVTSAQKNPTAFYLCAASTGLNTEAFFGQGTRLTVV.

V usage is TRBV4-3 and J usage is TRBJ1-2, with 10 positions matching TRBD1. Unmatched junction bases numbered 10, after V lost 6 bases and J lost 3 bases. CDR1 LGHNA and CDR2 YSLEER come from the germline V gene. This CDR3 region has 16 residues. This CDR3 is CASSRGAGTGDYGYTF. CDR3 in DNA: TGCGCCAGCAGTCGCGGTGCCGGGACAGGGGACTATGGCTACACCTTC.

The V gene is TRBV7-2, the J gene TRBJ1-5; the D is unclear. Trimming took off 6 bases at V and 7 bases at J, with 10 bases between the two ends. This CDR3 has 12 residues. Germline values: CDR1 SGHTA, CDR2 FQGNSA. DNA of the CDR3: TGTGCCAGCAGTTGGAGCGACCAGCCCCAGCATTTT. Translation: CASSWSDQPQHF.

The rearrangement uses TRBV19 and TRBJ2-2; D unresolved. The CDR3 length is 14 residues. The germline V and J ends were trimmed by 4 bases and 0 bases, with 6 bases remaining between them. Germline CDR1 LNHDA, CDR2 SQIVND (reference sequence). The CDR3 loop reads CASSSGPNTGELFF. DNA of the CDR3: TGTGCCAGTAGTAGCGGACCGAACACCGGGGAGCTGTTTTTT.

This clone was counted only a few times. The rearrangement links TRBV10-3 to TRBJ2-3; 7 bases fit TRBD2. With V trimmed by 8 bases and J by 1 base, 0 bases remained unmatched. This CDR3 region has 12 residues. CDR1 is ENHRY and CDR2 is SYGVKD in the germline V gene. The CDR3 loop is CAIAGGTDTQYF. The CDR3 DNA reads TGTGCCATCGCGGGGGGCACAGATACGCAGTATTTT.

This clone turned up a few times. The genes are TRBV18 and TRBJ2-5; tentatively, D is TRBD1 (6 bases). The V and J ends lost 4 bases and 4 bases respectively, with 16 bases between them. Germline values: CDR1 KGHSH, CDR2 LQKENI. The CDR3 runs 15 residues. This CDR3 is CASSQQQGPGETQYF. In DNA, the CDR3 is TGTGCCAGCTCACAGCAACAGGGTCCGGGAGAGACCCAGTACTTC.

The gene calls are TRBV4-1 and TRBJ2-5; D might be TRBD2 (6 bases). V shed 0 bases and J shed 5 bases, with 13 bases lying between them. The CDR3 length is 15 residues. Per the germline V gene, CDR1 is MGHRA and CDR2 is YSYEKL. The CDR3 nucleotides are TGCGCCAGCAGCCAAGAGGGGGGAAGTCGGGAGACCCAGTACTTC. Amino acid sequence: CASSQEGGSRETQYF.

This chain uses TRBV30 with TRBJ1-6; a weak D match, TRBD1 (6 bases). Germline assignment: CDR1 GTSNPN and CDR2 SVGIG (reference sequence). The CDR3 is 15 residues long. Trimming removed 4 bases from V and 6 bases from J, with 16 bases in between. This chain's CDR3 is CAWTGRGGLNSPLHF. CDR3 in DNA: TGTGCCTGGACCGGACGGGGGGGGCTTAATTCACCCCTCCACTTT.

The V gene is TRBV7-3, the J gene TRBJ2-2; no firm D call. Trimming removed 4 bases from V and 3 bases from J, with 3 bases in between. The germline gives CDR1 SGHTA, CDR2 FQGTGA. This CDR3 has 12 amino acids. The CDR3 coding sequence is TGTGCCAGCAGCTCGTACACCGGGGAGCTGTTTTTT. It translates to CASSSYTGELFF.